The 11 T cell receptor beta chains reported below all come from one sample, sequenced in a study of cytomegalovirus exposure and HLA in healthy donors. 13 Jbeta primers and 60 Vbeta primers were used for the PCR. Assay: immunoSEQ multiplex PCR; the TCRdb copy retains only in-frame clones and omits some. The sample shows roughly 240,000 clones, about 80% of them seen only once. The specimen was PBMCs. The receptors shown here come from a woman between 40 and 50 years old in good health and CMV-seropositive.

V and J are TRBV7-8 and TRBJ2-1; 8 bases line up with TRBD1. The trim removed 6 bases at V and 5 bases at J, leaving 9 bases unmatched. The CDR3 has 15 amino acids. Germline CDR1 reads SGHVS; CDR2 reads FQNEAQ. The CDR3 region has the DNA TGTGCCAGCAGTTTAAACAGGGGGACTCACAATGAGCAGTTCTTC. It translates to CASSLNRGTHNEQFF.

The V and J genes are TRBV5-1 and TRBJ1-1; no definite D call. This CDR3 is built from 14 residues. Per germline, CDR1 SGHRS and CDR2 YFSETQ. With 4 bases removed from V and 0 bases from J, the gap between germline ends came to 10 bases. Here the CDR3 reads CASSGGSLNTEAFF. The DNA of the CDR3 is TGCGCCAGCAGCGGAGGCAGTTTGAACACTGAAGCTTTCTTT. Looking up the rest from reference TRBV5-1 and TRBJ1-1 gives the full variable domain: KAGVTQTPRYLIKTRGQQVTLSCSPISGHRSVSWYQQTPGQGLQFLFEYFSETQRNKGNFPGRFSGRQFSNSRSEMNVSTLELGDSALYLCASSGGSLNTEAFFGQGTRLTVV.

The genes are TRBV11-2 and TRBJ2-7, with TRBD2 matching 13 bases. This CDR3 region has 15 residues. V lost 5 bases to trimming and J lost 12 bases; unmatched junction nucleotides: 13. Germline V gene sequence: CDR1 SGHAT, CDR2 FQNNGV. CDR3 sequence (DNA): TGTGCCAGCAGCCTTAGGGGGACTAGCGGGGAGGGTCTGTACTTC. Protein product: CASSLRGTSGEGLYF.

This clone has a single count. J is TRBJ2-1 and V is TRBV7-3; D ambiguous. Germline V lookup: CDR1 SGHTA, CDR2 FQGTGA. This CDR3 has 11 residues. The ends were cut back, 5 bases at V and 6 bases at J, with 5 bases in the middle. In nucleotides, the CDR3 is TGTGCCAGCAGCCTTCGCAATGAGCAGTTCTTC. Translated, it gives CASSLRNEQFF.

V gene TRBV7-3 combines with J gene TRBJ2-3; 7 positions match TRBD2. The CDR3 runs 15 residues. V lost 5 bases to trimming and J lost 0 bases; unmatched junction nucleotides: 5. Germline assignment: CDR1 SGHTA and CDR2 FQGTGA. This chain's CDR3 is CASSPRESSTDTQYF. CDR3 nucleotide sequence: TGTGCCAGCAGCCCGCGGGAGTCTAGCACAGATACGCAGTATTTT.

The CDR3 protein is CASSLRLGDSYEQYF. For the CDR3, the DNA is TGCGCCAGCAGCCTGCGACTAGGAGATTCCTACGAGCAGTACTTC. The chain is built from TRBV4-1 and TRBJ2-7, with D possibly being TRBD2 (6 bases). The CDR3 length is 15 residues. The V and J ends lost 4 bases and 1 base respectively, with 14 bases between them. CDR1 and CDR2 (germline): MGHRA, YSYEKL.

In this sample, this clone turned up a few times. The genes are TRBV25-1 and TRBJ2-3, with 9 bases fitting TRBD1. The J segment lost 6 bases and the V segment lost 2 bases, leaving 6 bases of the junction unmatched. Germline V lookup: CDR1 MGHDK, CDR2 SYGVNS. CDR3 size: 15 residues. The CDR3 region is CASSETGGRRDTQYF. CDR3 in DNA: TGTGCCAGCAGTGAAACAGGGGGCAGGAGGGATACGCAGTATTTT.

J is TRBJ2-5 and V is TRBV7-2; D unresolved. The J call may be incorrect, as the DNA end agrees better with TRBJ2-7. Germline V CDR1 and CDR2: SGHTA, FQGNSA. This CDR3 comprises 11 residues. CDR3 sequence: CASSKAYEQYF. The CDR3 DNA follows: TGTGCCAGCAGCAAAGCCTACGAGCAGTACTTC.

The chain links TRBV29-1 to TRBJ1-3; a weak D match, TRBD1 (6 bases). Germline V CDR1 and CDR2: SQVTM, ANQGSEA. V gave up 4 bases and J gave up 4 bases, with 8 bases separating them. CDR3 length: 12 residues. The DNA of the CDR3 is TGCAGCGTTGGGACAGACGGAAACACCATATATTTT. It yields the protein CSVGTDGNTIYF.

V is TRBV15 and J is TRBJ2-5, with unresolved D. CDR1 is LNHNV, CDR2 YYDKDF, per germline (reference sequence). The CDR3 covers 13 residues. Trimming took off 0 bases at V and 4 bases at J, with 6 bases between the two ends. CDR3 in DNA: TGTGCCACCAGCAGAGATTTCGTAGAGACCCAGTACTTC. It codes for CATSRDFVETQYF.

A remark on this clone: One end of the junction is discordant with germline, which a read error may explain. V usage is TRBV7-9 and J usage is TRBJ2-7; possible D gene TRBD2, 6 bases. The CDR3 has 12 residues. Looked up from germline, CDR1 is SEHNR and CDR2 is FQNEAQ (reference sequence). The CDR3 coding sequence is TGTTCCAGCAGCCGACTAGTAAGCGAGCAGTACTTC. It encodes CSSSRLVSEQYF. Variable domain in full (rest from reference TRBV7-9 and TRBJ2-7): DTGVSQNPRHKITKRGQNVTFRCDPISEHNRLYWYRQTLGQGPEFLTYFQNEAQLEKSRLLSDRFSAERPKGSFSTLEIQRTEQGDSAMYLCSSSRLVSEQYFGPGTRLTVT.